Listed below are T cell receptor beta chains from one sample, sequenced in a study of OX40 agonist ivuxolimab in advanced cancers. Clones were sequenced by immunoSEQ multiplex PCR, and TCRdb holds only the in-frame ones, with some missing. Of roughly 20,000 clones listed, more than 70% were seen once; the top ten hold 10% to 12%. Source: CD4+ or CD8+ T cells sorted from blood, taken in a trial of the OX40 agonist ivuxolimab. The source of these receptors is an adult with an advanced solid tumor such as melanoma, head and neck, liver or kidney cancer. CDR3s include the opening cysteine and the closing phenylalanine or tryptophan. The D gene is left open where the match is weak. Clone size is not always given. Where it is, it says once, few, many or a class for expanded clones.

j_call | d_call | clone_size | v_call | cdr3_aa | cdr3_nt
TRBJ2-7 | TRBD2 | - | TRBV5-4 | CASSWGLASYEQYF | TGTGCCAGCAGCTGGGGACTAGCGAGCTACGAGCAGTACTTC
TRBJ1-1 | - | medium-sized | TRBV18 | CASSPGAGDTEAFF | TGTGCCAGCTCACCAGGGGCCGGGGACACTGAAGCTTTCTTT
TRBJ2-7 | - | - | TRBV27 | CASSLTPWRADQYF | TGTGCCAGCAGCCTTACCCCCTGGCGGGCGGATCAGTACTTC
TRBJ2-7 | TRBD2 | - | TRBV4-2 | CASSQEGLAAIPYEQYF | TGTGCCAGCAGCCAAGAGGGACTAGCGGCGATACCCTACGAGCAGTACTTC
TRBJ2-5 | - | - | TRBV11-2 | CASSLTGHQETQYF | TGTGCCAGCAGCTTAACAGGTCACCAAGAGACCCAGTACTTC
TRBJ1-5 | TRBD1 | - | TRBV11-1 | CASSPQGGQPQHF | TGTGCCAGCAGCCCTCAGGGGGGCCAGCCCCAGCATTTT
TRBJ1-6 | - | - | TRBV7-6 | CASSLALFSPLHF | TGTGCCAGCAGCTTAGCCCTGTTTTCACCCCTCCACTTT
TRBJ1-5 | - | - | TRBV28 | CASTKDRQPQHF | TGTGCCAGCACCAAAGACAGGCAGCCCCAGCATTTT
TRBJ2-1 | - | - | TRBV10-1 | CASSVGMAGYNEQFF | TGCGCCAGCAGTGTAGGAATGGCGGGGTACAATGAGCAGTTCTTC
TRBJ1-2 | - | - | TRBV2 | CASRVRDISGYTF | TGTGCCAGCAGGGTCCGGGACATCAGTGGCTACACCTTC
TRBJ2-7 | - | - | TRBV5-1 | CASSLGGRAYEQYF | TGCGCCAGCAGCTTGGGAGGACGGGCCTACGAGCAGTACTTC
TRBJ1-2 | - | - | TRBV6-5 | CASRNRDRVYGYTF | TGTGCCAGCAGAAACCGGGACCGTGTCTATGGCTACACCTTC
TRBJ2-1 | - | - | TRBV5-4 | CASREPGHINEQFF | TGTGCCAGCAGGGAACCGGGACATATCAATGAGCAGTTCTTC
TRBJ2-3 | TRBD2 | - | TRBV27 | CASSTSPGLASEDTQYF | TGTGCCAGCAGTACATCACCGGGACTAGCGTCTGAAGATACGCAGTATTTT
TRBJ2-7 | - | - | TRBV27 | CASSLYPGASSYEQYF | TGTGCCAGCAGTTTATATCCGGGAGCCAGCTCCTACGAGCAGTACTTC
TRBJ2-3 | - | - | TRBV11-3 | CASSARSSGRYAVF | TGTGCCAGCAGCGCGAGGTCGAGCGGCAGATACGCAGTATTT
TRBJ1-2 | TRBD1 | few | TRBV7-8 | CASSLAGGDYGYTF | TGTGCCAGCAGCTTAGCAGGGGGCGACTATGGCTACACCTTC
TRBJ2-2 | TRBD2 | - | TRBV5-1 | CASGPPGLAGDLDTGELFF | TGCGCCAGCGGCCCACCGGGACTAGCGGGGGATTTGGACACCGGGGAGCTGTTTTTT
TRBJ2-7 | TRBD1 | few | TRBV27 | CASSLNGGQGIVEQYF | TGTGCCAGCAGCTTGAATGGGGGACAGGGGATTGTCGAGCAGTACTTC
TRBJ2-7 | TRBD1 | - | TRBV7-9 | CASSLVGFVDRVDEQYF | TGTGCCAGCAGCTTAGTAGGATTCGTGGACAGGGTCGACGAGCAGTACTTC
TRBJ2-7 | - | - | TRBV28 | CASSLSRGLNEQYF | TGTGCCAGCAGTTTATCACGGGGGCTGAACGAGCAGTACTTC
TRBJ2-7 | - | - | TRBV7-9 | CASSSSQRIYEQYF | TGTGCCAGCAGCTCCTCCCAGCGGATCTACGAGCAGTACTTC
TRBJ2-7 | - | - | TRBV7-9 | CASSRRDKPYEQYF | TGTGCCAGCAGCCGCAGGGACAAGCCCTACGAGCAGTACTTC
TRBJ2-7 | TRBD1 | - | TRBV4-2 | CASRTQGSYEQYF | TGTGCCAGCAGAACACAGGGGTCCTACGAGCAGTACTTC
TRBJ2-1 | - | - | TRBV29-1 | CSVVREPYNEQFF | TGCAGCGTTGTTCGGGAACCCTACAATGAGCAGTTCTTC
TRBJ2-5 | TRBD2 | - | TRBV9 | CASSGGGGSGETQYF | TGTGCCAGCAGCGGCGGGGGAGGGTCGGGGGAGACCCAGTACTTC
TRBJ2-1 | - | - | TRBV11-1 | CASSLGWDEQFF | TGTGCCAGCAGCTTAGGCTGGGATGAGCAGTTCTTC
TRBJ1-1 | - | - | TRBV6-1 | CASSVWANTEAFF | TGTGCCAGCAGTGTATGGGCCAACACTGAAGCTTTCTTT
TRBJ2-7 | TRBD2 | - | TRBV19 | CASSIGTSGHEQYF | TGTGCCAGTAGTATTGGGACTAGCGGCCACGAGCAGTACTTC
TRBJ2-5 | - | - | TRBV13 | CASSVQSGGYQETQYF | TGTGCCAGCAGCGTCCAGAGCGGAGGGTACCAAGAGACCCAGTACTTC
TRBJ1-1 | TRBD1 | medium-sized | TRBV13 | CASSIGQGLNEAFF | TGTGCCAGCAGCATAGGACAGGGGTTAAATGAAGCTTTCTTT
TRBJ1-2 | - | - | TRBV7-8 | CASSAYGAQNYGYTF | TGTGCCAGCAGCGCCTACGGTGCTCAGAACTATGGCTACACCTTC
TRBJ2-2 | TRBD2 | - | TRBV5-1 | CASSLPTREADTGELFF | TGCGCCAGCAGCTTGCCCACTCGGGAGGCCGACACCGGGGAGCTGTTTTTT
TRBJ2-3 | - | few | TRBV19 | CASSMAGMADTQYF | TGTGCCAGTAGTATGGCCGGGATGGCAGATACGCAGTATTTT
TRBJ2-7 | TRBD2 | - | TRBV6-6 | CASSFRAGGRHEQYF | TGTGCCAGCAGTTTTCGAGCGGGAGGGCGCCACGAGCAGTACTTC
TRBJ2-7 | - | - | TRBV2 | CASSWTESSYEQYF | TGTGCCAGCAGTTGGACAGAAAGCTCCTACGAGCAGTACTTC
TRBJ2-7 | - | - | TRBV6-5 | CASSYRSSSYEQYF | TGTGCCAGCAGTTACCGCAGCTCCTCCTACGAGCAGTACTTC
TRBJ2-1 | - | medium-sized | TRBV7-3 | CASSPRQDDEQFF | TGTGCCAGCAGCCCACGACAAGACGATGAGCAGTTCTTC
TRBJ2-1 | TRBD2 | - | TRBV2 | CASSSTSGTRYYNEQFF | TGTGCCAGCAGCTCCACTAGCGGGACAAGATACTACAATGAGCAGTTCTTC
TRBJ2-3 | - | - | TRBV4-2 | CASSQDLGRLSDTQYF | TGTGCCAGCAGCCAAGATCTGGGTAGGCTATCAGATACGCAGTATTTT
TRBJ2-2 | - | - | TRBV30 | CAWTPDRTPRELFF | TGTGCCTGGACCCCCGACAGGACCCCGCGGGAGCTGTTTTTT
TRBJ2-7 | TRBD1 | - | TRBV18 | CASSPPIMGQGEPEQYF | TGTGCCAGCTCACCACCGATTATGGGACAGGGGGAACCCGAGCAGTACTTC
TRBJ2-7 | - | - | TRBV7-8 | CASSLVGGREQYF | TGTGCCAGCAGCTTAGTGGGTGGGCGCGAGCAGTACTTC
TRBJ2-7 | - | - | TRBV11-2 | CASSRGSGTNYEQYF | TGTGCCAGCAGTAGGGGGAGCGGGACAAACTACGAGCAGTACTTC
TRBJ2-2 | TRBD1 | - | TRBV4-1 | CASSPRTGEVPGELFF | TGCGCCAGCAGCCCGCGGACAGGGGAGGTCCCCGGGGAGCTGTTTTTT
TRBJ1-1 | - | - | TRBV5-1 | CASSLNWLLTEAFF | TGCGCCAGCAGCTTGAATTGGCTACTAACTGAAGCTTTCTTT
TRBJ2-7 | TRBD2 | - | TRBV2 | CATLGGVFYEQYF | TGTGCCACCCTGGGAGGGGTTTTCTACGAGCAGTACTTC
TRBJ2-2 | - | - | TRBV5-6 | CASSLGVGVGELFF | TGTGCCAGCAGCTTGGGAGTTGGGGTCGGGGAGCTGTTTTTT
TRBJ2-1 | - | - | TRBV18 | CASSPRGGTIQQNEQFF | TGTGCCAGCTCACCGCGGGGAGGAACTATTCAGCAGAATGAGCAGTTCTTC